One and the same sample provided the 9 T cell receptor beta chains below, sequenced in a study of cytomegalovirus exposure and HLA in healthy donors. A multiplex PCR was run with 60 Vbeta primers and 13 Jbeta primers. Clones were read by immunoSEQ multiplex PCR, and TCRdb kept only the in-frame ones, dropping some. The repertoire holds about 120,000 clones, with approximately 82% as singletons. Specimen: PBMCs. Receptors were obtained from a man between 18 and 29 years old in good health and CMV-seropositive.

The V call is TRBV19, the J call TRBJ2-7, with a weak D call TRBD1 (6 bases). CDR3 length: 13 amino acids. The ends were cut back, 8 bases at V and 4 bases at J, with 15 bases in the middle. Germline lookup yields CDR1 LNHDA and CDR2 SQIVND (reference sequence). CDR3 nucleotide sequence: TGTGCCAGTTCCCCAGGGGCTGGTTACGAGCAGTACTTC. Its translation is CASSPGAGYEQYF.

This chain uses TRBV5-8 with TRBJ1-3; tentatively, D is TRBD1 (5 bases). CDR1 SGHTS and CDR2 YDEGEE come from the germline V gene. This CDR3 spans 15 amino acids. V was cut by 1 base and J by 4 bases, with 12 bases left in between. The CDR3 region has the DNA TGTGCCAGCAGCTTGCCACAGGAGACGGGAAACACCATATATTTT. It specifies CASSLPQETGNTIYF.

This clone was seen once. The chain recombines TRBV9 with TRBJ2-3; 8 bases line up with TRBD2. The CDR3 runs 14 residues. V shed 4 bases, J shed 4 bases, and the junction held 5 bases outside the gene matches. The germline CDR1 and CDR2 sequences are SGDLS and YYNGEE. CDR3 DNA sequence: TGTGCCAGCAGCACCGGGGGGGCCTCAGATACGCAGTATTTT. It yields the protein CASSTGGASDTQYF.

V is TRBV27 and J is TRBJ1-6; D not certain. V lost 3 bases and J 11 bases, leaving 20 bases between the germline ends. CDR3 length: 16 residues. Germline V gene lookup returns CDR1 MNHEY and CDR2 SMNVEV (reference sequence). This CDR3 reads CASSFSTGAWNPPLHF. The DNA of the CDR3 is TGTGCCAGCAGTTTCTCCACGGGAGCTTGGAATCCACCCCTCCACTTT.

The chain combines TRBV18 with TRBJ1-1; 8 bases are a match to TRBD1. With 3 bases clipped from V and 4 bases from J, the junction kept 7 bases outside the gene matches. The V gene's germline CDR1 is KGHSH and CDR2 LQKENI. The CDR3 consists of 15 residues. The CDR3 region has the DNA TGTGCCAGCTCACCGACCCAGGGGGCGGTCACTGAAGCTTTCTTT. As protein: CASSPTQGAVTEAFF.

V gene TRBV6-7 combines with J gene TRBJ2-7, with 7 nucleotides matching TRBD1. TRBV6-7 is known as an ORF, though its function is uncertain. The trim removed 5 bases at V and 7 bases at J, leaving 14 bases unmatched. The CDR3 is 15 residues long. CDR3 nucleotide sequence: TGTGCCAGCAGTGCGACTGACAGGGTAAGGGATGAGCAGTACTTC. Translated, it gives CASSATDRVRDEQYF.

V usage is TRBV4-2 and J usage is TRBJ2-5; D not resolved. In germline, CDR1 is LGHNA, CDR2 YNFKEQ. The ends were cut back, 0 bases at V and 4 bases at J, with 3 bases in the middle. The CDR3 spans 12 residues. The CDR3 sequence is CASSQDLETQYF. The CDR3 bases are TGTGCCAGCAGCCAAGATCTAGAGACCCAGTACTTC.

V and J are TRBV28 and TRBJ1-5, with TRBD1 matching 8 bases. The CDR3 extends over 15 amino acids. CDR1 MDHEN and CDR2 SYDVKM come from the germline V gene. V lost 3 bases, J lost 9 bases, and 10 bases stayed unmatched. CDR3 coding DNA: TGTGCCAGCAGTTTCACAGGACAGGGAGATTGGCCCCAGCATTTT. As protein: CASSFTGQGDWPQHF.

This chain links TRBV9 with TRBJ1-3; possibly TRBD1 for D (5 bases). The V end lost 4 bases, the J end lost 9 bases, and 11 bases lay between the germline ends. This CDR3 is built from 12 residues. The germline V gene encodes CDR1 SGDLS and CDR2 YYNGEE. DNA of the CDR3: TGTGCCAGCAGCCCCCAGGGTAGCACCATATATTTT. Translation: CASSPQGSTIYF.